This TCR beta chain was retrieved from a study of blood T cell repertoires in COVID-19. Study-level background: Sites in the United States, Italy and Spain provided acute and convalescent COVID-19 samples. Sample material is recorded as cDNA or gDNA derived from T cells, B-cell-depleted T cells, or PBMCs.

Source study methods: For nucleated cells, counts were estimated from reference gene primer amplification. Generated by immunoSEQ multiplex PCR, the TCRdb table keeps only in-frame clones and is missing some. V, J and clone size were drawn from that table, and D and trimming were deduced from the DNA. Counted here are about 63,000 clones, around 83% occurring once; the ten biggest clones make up just under 6.5%. Trimming took off 0 bases at V and 8 bases at J, with 10 bases between the two ends. The CDR3 runs to 13 residues. Germline V CDR1 and CDR2: MNHEY, SVGAGI. This TCR derives from a human donor in a cohort sampled during active COVID-19. Sequencing input: peripheral blood. V and J are TRBV6-5 and TRBJ1-2, with D perhaps matching TRBD1 (5 bases). The CDR3 here is CASSYSPGRGYTF. The CDR3 DNA sequence: TGTGCCAGCAGTTACTCTCCAGGGCGGGGCTACACCTTC.